This T cell receptor (beta chain) was observed in a study of human T cells and chemical hapten exposure. Findings of the study overall: TCRs whose frequency exceeded 1 in 1000 remained the same following DPC sensitization.

A note on this clonotype: Its specificity is unknown. Its ends do not fully match the called genes, so a read error is possible.

Individual cDNA molecules had unique molecular identifiers attached to them by the library. Per the original data handling: Sample TCR counts, which ranged from roughly 20,000 to 690,600, had a median of approximately 96,000. Using its own MiXCR run on the RACE reads, TCRdb lists one record per CDR3 protein. TCRdb, not the original authors, processed these V and J calls. The sample includes some 65,000 distinct CDR3 sequences, around 6.5% of them seen just once. CDR1 is LNHDA and CDR2 is SQIVND in the germline V gene (reference sequence). The CDR3 is 13 amino acids. Specified time point: healthy volunteer bleed at 6 weeks. The starting material, unfractionated whole blood, was used for total RNA extraction.

The TCR comes from a female donor in good health. Some clones in this sample may be carry-over from other donors' samples. The specimen sequenced was whole blood. This chain uses TRBV19 with TRBJ1-5; no reliable D call. CDR3 nucleotides: TGTGCCAGTAGTTACAGAGACAATCAGCCCCAGCAATTT. Translated, it gives CASSYRDNQPQQF.